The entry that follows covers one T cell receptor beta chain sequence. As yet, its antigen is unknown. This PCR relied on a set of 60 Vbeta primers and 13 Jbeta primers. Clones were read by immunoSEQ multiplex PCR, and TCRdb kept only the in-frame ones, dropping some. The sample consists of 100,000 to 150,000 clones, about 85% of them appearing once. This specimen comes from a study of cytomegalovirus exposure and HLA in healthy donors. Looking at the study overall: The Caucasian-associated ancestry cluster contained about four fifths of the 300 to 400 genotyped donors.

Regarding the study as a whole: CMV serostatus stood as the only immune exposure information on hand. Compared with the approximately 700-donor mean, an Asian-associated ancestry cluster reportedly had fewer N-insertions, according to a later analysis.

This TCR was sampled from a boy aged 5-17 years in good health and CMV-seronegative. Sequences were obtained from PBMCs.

The CDR3 DNA reads TGTGCCTGGCAGAGGGGGCTTTGGACTGAAGCTTTCTTT. Residues: CAWQRGLWTEAFF. The chain carries TRBV30 and TRBJ1-1, with 7 positions matching TRBD1. The V segment lost 5 bases and the J segment 5 bases; nucleotides outside the gene matches: 8. Germline assignment: CDR1 GTSNPN and CDR2 SVGIG (reference sequence). CDR3 length: 13 residues.